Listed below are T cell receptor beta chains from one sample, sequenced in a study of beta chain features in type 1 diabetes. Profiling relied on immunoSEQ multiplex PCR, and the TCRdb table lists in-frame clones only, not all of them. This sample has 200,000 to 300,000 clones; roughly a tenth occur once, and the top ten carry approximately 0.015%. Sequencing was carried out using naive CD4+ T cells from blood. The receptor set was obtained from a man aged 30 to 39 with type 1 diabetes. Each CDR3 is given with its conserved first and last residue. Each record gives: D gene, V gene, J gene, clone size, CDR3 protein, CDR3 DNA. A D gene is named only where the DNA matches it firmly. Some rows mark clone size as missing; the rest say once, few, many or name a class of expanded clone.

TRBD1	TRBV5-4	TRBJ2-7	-	CASRVDRASYEQYF	TGTGCCAGCAGGGTGGACAGGGCATCCTACGAGCAGTACTTC
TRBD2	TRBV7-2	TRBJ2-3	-	CASSFGTSGRGRRTDTQYF	TGTGCCAGCAGCTTCGGGACTAGCGGTCGGGGGCGTCGCACAGATACGCAGTATTTT
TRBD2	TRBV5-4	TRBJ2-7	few	CASSLGGAGGSYEQYF	TGTGCCAGCAGCTTGGGGGGAGCGGGGGGATCCTACGAGCAGTACTTC
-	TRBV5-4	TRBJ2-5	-	CASSSRTAGETQYF	TGTGCCAGCAGCTCTCGGACGGCGGGGGAGACCCAGTACTTC
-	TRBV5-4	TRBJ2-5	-	CASSPGLRETQYF	TGTGCCAGCAGCCCGGGACTCCGAGAGACCCAGTACTTC
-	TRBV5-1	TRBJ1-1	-	CASSNERQNTEAFF	TGCGCCAGCTCAAACGAGCGGCAGAACACTGAAGCTTTCTTT
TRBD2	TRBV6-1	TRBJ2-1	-	CASRLAGGPEQFF	TGTGCCAGCCGACTAGCGGGGGGACCAGAGCAGTTCTTC
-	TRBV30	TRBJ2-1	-	CAGALTPYNEQFF	TGTGCCGGAGCCTTGACCCCCTACAATGAGCAGTTCTTC
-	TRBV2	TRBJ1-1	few	CASSEEGGDTEAFF	TGTGCCAGCAGTGAGGAGGGAGGGGACACTGAAGCTTTCTTT
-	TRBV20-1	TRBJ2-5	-	CSASLPGTQYF	TGCAGTGCTAGTCTCCCCGGGACCCAGTACTTC
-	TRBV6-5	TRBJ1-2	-	CASSYSPLGAYGYTF	TGTGCCAGCAGTTACTCCCCTCTGGGGGCTTATGGCTACACCTTC
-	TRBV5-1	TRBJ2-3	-	CASSLGPGDTQYF	TGCGCCAGCAGCTTGGGCCCAGGGGATACGCAGTATTTT
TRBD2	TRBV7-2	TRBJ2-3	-	CASTTFGTSLTDTQYF	TGTGCCAGCACCACTTTCGGGACTAGCCTCACAGATACGCAGTATTTT
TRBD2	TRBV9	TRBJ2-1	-	CASSVYGTSGGLLYNEQFF	TGTGCCAGCAGCGTATACGGGACTAGCGGGGGTCTACTATACAATGAGCAGTTCTTC
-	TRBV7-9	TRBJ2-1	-	CASSFGGGKNEQFF	TGTGCCAGCAGCTTCGGAGGGGGCAAGAATGAGCAGTTCTTC
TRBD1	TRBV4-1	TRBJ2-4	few	CASSQTGTGSGIQYF	TGCGCCAGCAGCCAAACCGGGACAGGGTCGGGCATTCAGTACTTC
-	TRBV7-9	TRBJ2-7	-	CASSLSRQYEQYF	TGTGCCAGCAGCTTAAGCCGACAGTACGAGCAGTACTTC
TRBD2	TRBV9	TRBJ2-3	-	CASSVASGGITDTQYF	TGTGCCAGCAGCGTAGCTAGCGGGGGGATCACAGATACGCAGTATTTT